The 30 T cell receptor beta chains below all came from one sample that was sequenced in a study of T cell responses to AZD1222 COVID-19 vaccine. Generated by immunoSEQ multiplex PCR, the TCRdb table keeps only in-frame clones and is missing some. The sample lists about 130,000 clones; around 92% were seen once. The sample in question was peripheral blood, obtained 28 days after the second AZD1222 dose. The receptors derive from an adult who received the AZD1222 COVID-19 vaccine.

This CDR3 is CASSQHTGPGWETQYF. As DNA, the CDR3 is TGTGCCAGTAGCCAACATACGGGGCCCGGCTGGGAGACCCAGTACTTC. The chain joins TRBV19 to TRBJ2-5; D could derive from TRBD1 or TRBD2 (5 bases each). The germline V gene encodes CDR1 LNHDA and CDR2 SQIVND (reference sequence). This CDR3 spans 16 amino acids. V shed 6 bases and J shed 5 bases, with 22 bases lying between them.

This clone was observed once. The sample holds other DNA sequences that translate to the same CDR3. This chain links TRBV6-5 with TRBJ1-4; D is ambiguous. The V and J ends lost 0 bases and 1 base respectively, with 6 bases between them. The CDR3 spans 15 residues. Germline CDR1 is MNHEY and CDR2 is SVGAGI. The CDR3 nucleotides are TGTGCCAGCAGTTACTCTTCAGGAACTAATGAAAAACTGTTTTTT. Amino acids: CASSYSSGTNEKLFF.

This chain connects TRBV20-1 to TRBJ2-1, with TRBD2 as a possible D gene (6 bases). CDR1 and CDR2 (germline): DFQATT, SNEGSKA (reference sequence). V gave up 3 bases and J gave up 2 bases, with 11 bases separating them. This CDR3 is built from 14 residues. CDR3 sequence (DNA): TGCAGTGCTAGTGGTAGCGGCGCCTACAATGAGCAGTTCTTC. As protein: CSASGSGAYNEQFF.

This chain joins TRBV5-4 and TRBJ1-4, with D maybe TRBD1 (5 bases). Looked up from germline, CDR1 is SGHNT and CDR2 is YYREEE (reference sequence). Trimming cost V 4 bases and J 5 bases, with 9 bases left between them. The CDR3 length is 13 residues. The CDR3 protein is CASSLEGNEKLFF. Here the CDR3 DNA reads TGTGCCAGCAGCCTCGAGGGGAATGAAAAACTGTTTTTT.

The chain is built from TRBV3-1 (or the pseudogene TRBV3-2) and TRBJ2-7; a possible D gene is TRBD2 (6 bases). Trimming left V 1 base short and J 2 bases short, with 9 bases between. This CDR3 region has 14 residues. In germline, CDR1 is LGHDT, CDR2 YNNKEL (reference sequence). The chain's CDR3 is CASSQATGAYEQYF. The CDR3 bases are TGTGCCAGCAGCCAAGCTACGGGGGCCTACGAGCAGTACTTC.

J is TRBJ2-7 and V is TRBV28; 8 positions agree with TRBD1. V lost 2 bases to trimming and J lost 4 bases; unmatched junction nucleotides: 4. This CDR3 contains 14 residues. Germline V gives CDR1 MDHEN, CDR2 SYDVKM. The CDR3 region is CASSLPGGSYEQYF. The CDR3 DNA reads as TGTGCCAGCAGTTTACCAGGGGGCAGTTACGAGCAGTACTTC.

The chain carries TRBV11-2 and TRBJ2-1; TRBD1 or TRBD2 may be the D gene (5 bases each). V was pared by 4 bases and J by 11 bases, with 15 bases between. Germline CDR1 and CDR2: SGHAT and FQNNGV. This CDR3 is 13 amino acids long. CDR3 sequence (DNA): TGTGCCAGCAGCTGGGGGACGGCGGAGAAGCAGTTCTTC. Translation gives CASSWGTAEKQFF.

V is TRBV4-3 and J is TRBJ1-2; possible D gene TRBD1, 5 bases. V was pared by 0 bases and J by 6 bases, with 17 bases between. The CDR3 contains 16 residues. Germline CDR1 LGHNA, CDR2 YSLEER. Written as DNA, the CDR3 is TGCGCCAGCAGCCAAGATCTGGGGAGTAGGGACGATGGCTACACCTTC. The encoded protein is CASSQDLGSRDDGYTF.

This chain joins TRBV10-3 and TRBJ1-1; D uncertain. V gave up 6 bases and J gave up 1 base, with 3 bases separating them. From germline, CDR1 is ENHRY and CDR2 SYGVKD. The CDR3 totals 11 residues. CDR3: CAIRENTEAFF. As DNA, the CDR3 is TGTGCCATCAGGGAGAACACTGAAGCTTTCTTT.

The chain has TRBV27 and TRBJ2-7; maybe TRBD1 (6 bases). Germline V CDR1 and CDR2: MNHEY, SMNVEV (reference sequence). V lost 5 bases and J 2 bases, leaving 13 bases between the germline ends. The CDR3 has 14 residues. CDR3 loop: CASSTVGGPYEQYF. CDR3 DNA: TGTGCCAGCAGTACCGTAGGGGGACCCTACGAGCAGTACTTC.

The V call is TRBV5-4, the J call TRBJ1-6; 9 positions agree with TRBD1. The germline CDR1 and CDR2 sequences are SGHNT and YYREEE (reference sequence). This CDR3 spans 15 amino acids. Trimming removed 1 base from V and 8 bases from J; junction bases left unmatched: 4. This CDR3 is CASSLNRGLDSPLHF. The CDR3 DNA reads as TGTGCCAGCAGCTTGAACAGGGGGCTCGATTCACCCCTCCACTTT.

The J gene is TRBJ1-1, the V gene TRBV12-1. TRBV12-1 is a pseudogene locus. This CDR3 region has 17 residues. In nucleotides, the CDR3 is TGTGCCAGCAGCTTTGCAGATCTTCTCGGGGAGGACACTGAAGCTTTCTTT. It is translated as CASSFADLLGEDTEAFF.

The CDR3 DNA sequence: TGCAGTGCTAGTCTACAGGCGACCCACACTGAAGCTTTCTTT. Translated, it gives CSASLQATHTEAFF. The J gene is TRBJ1-1, the V gene TRBV20-1, with D possibly TRBD1 on 5 matching bases. V lost 3 bases and J lost 3, with 14 bases in between. This CDR3 comprises 14 residues. Germline loops: CDR1 DFQATT, CDR2 SNEGSKA (reference sequence).

V gene TRBV7-9 combines with J gene TRBJ2-5, with 7 bases matching TRBD1. The CDR3 sequence is 15 residues long. The junction had 6 bases not matched to a gene; V was cut back by 1 base and J by 4 bases. Per the germline V gene, CDR1 is SEHNR and CDR2 is FQNEAQ (reference sequence). The CDR3 reads CASSLVEGAGETQYF. CDR3 coding DNA: TGTGCCAGCAGCTTAGTTGAGGGGGCCGGAGAGACCCAGTACTTC.

This CDR3 reads CASSLSGTENTEAFF. The DNA for the CDR3 is TGCGCCAGCAGCTTGTCCGGGACAGAGAACACTGAAGCTTTCTTT. The chain uses TRBV5-1 and TRBJ1-1, with 7 positions matching TRBD1. Looked up from germline, CDR1 is SGHRS and CDR2 is YFSETQ. Trimming at V came to 1 base and at J to 1 base, leaving 4 bases not matched to a gene. The CDR3 runs to 15 residues.

This chain connects TRBV30 to TRBJ2-7; weak D call: TRBD2 (5 bases). There are 11 residues in the CDR3. Trimming cost V 3 bases and J 7 bases, with 10 bases left between them. Germline CDR1 GTSNPN, CDR2 SVGIG (reference sequence). For the CDR3, the DNA is TGTGCCTGGAGCGCAACGGGAGAGCAGTACTTC. Translated, it gives CAWSATGEQYF.

This sequence joins TRBV2 and TRBJ1-5, with 7 bases that match TRBD1. Germline CDR1 SNHLY, CDR2 FYNNEI. V shed 7 bases, J shed 4 bases, and the junction held 10 bases outside the gene matches. This CDR3 region has 15 residues. CDR3 amino acids: CASKLLGQANQPQHF. For the CDR3, the DNA is TGTGCCAGCAAGCTCCTCGGACAGGCGAATCAGCCCCAGCATTTT.

The rearrangement joins TRBV7-9 to TRBJ1-3; perhaps TRBD1 as D (6 bases). The CDR3 spans 16 residues. Trimming pared 7 bases from V and 0 bases from J, leaving 16 bases between. From germline, CDR1 is SEHNR and CDR2 FQNEAQ (reference sequence). The CDR3 nucleotides are TGTGCCAGCAACTCCCCCCCACAGGGCTCTGGAAACACCATATATTTT. Translation: CASNSPPQGSGNTIYF.

The gene calls are TRBV14 and TRBJ1-1, with D perhaps matching TRBD1 (5 bases). The V end lost 1 base, the J end lost 12 bases, and 15 bases lay between the germline ends. In germline, CDR1 is SGHDN, CDR2 FVKESK. The CDR3 is 13 amino acids. The DNA of the CDR3 is TGTGCCAGCAGCCAAGTTGGGTTAGGGGAAACTTTCTTT. Translated, it gives CASSQVGLGETFF.

V is TRBV11-3 and J is TRBJ2-2; TRBD2 might be the D (5 bases). The germline V gene has CDR1 SGHNT and CDR2 YENEEA. V dropped 5 bases and J dropped 5 bases, with 18 bases sitting between them. There are 16 residues in the CDR3. CDR3 DNA sequence: TGTGCCAGCAGCACCCTCGGGGAAAAGAGGACCGGGGAGCTGTTTTTT. Protein: CASSTLGEKRTGELFF. The complete variable domain, with remaining parts taken from reference TRBV11-3 and TRBJ2-2, reads EAGVVQSPRYKIIEKKQPVAFWCNPISGHNTLYWYLQNLGQGPELLIRYENEEAVDDSQLPKDRFSAERLKGVDSTLKIQPAELGDSAVYLCASSTLGEKRTGELFFGEGSRLTVL.

J is TRBJ1-4 and V is TRBV12-3 or TRBV12-4, with D maybe TRBD1 (5 bases). CDR3 length: 13 amino acids. Trimming took 5 bases from V and 10 from J, leaving 14 bases between them. The chain's CDR3 is CASSPTGGGKLFF. In DNA form, the CDR3 reads TGTGCCAGCAGTCCAACGGGGGGTGGAAAACTGTTTTTT.

The rearrangement uses TRBV28 and TRBJ2-7, with 8 nucleotides matching TRBD2. V lost 7 bases, J lost 3 bases, and 11 bases stayed unmatched. Germline CDR1 MDHEN, CDR2 SYDVKM. The CDR3 runs 15 residues. CDR3 residues: CASNIGGRPDYEQYF. The CDR3 DNA is TGTGCCAGCAACATTGGCGGGAGGCCTGACTACGAGCAGTACTTC.

V is TRBV7-9 and J is TRBJ2-7; 10 positions match TRBD2. Germline trimming cut 2 bases from V and 7 bases from J; bases unmatched to any gene: 8. This CDR3 region has 15 residues. The germline CDR1 and CDR2 sequences are SEHNR and FQNEAQ (reference sequence). The DNA of the CDR3 is TGTGCCAGCAGCTTAACTAGCGGGACCCCTAGGGAGCAGTACTTC. Translation gives CASSLTSGTPREQYF.

V usage is TRBV4-3 and J usage is TRBJ2-7; no firm D call. V was pared by 1 base and J by 0 bases, with 13 bases between. This CDR3 contains 16 residues. Germline-derived CDR1 and CDR2 are LGHNA and YSLEER. DNA for the CDR3: TGCGCCAGCAGCCAAGCGTACGGCTACAGCTCCTACGAGCAGTACTTC. Its translation: CASSQAYGYSSYEQYF.

This sequence joins TRBV28 and TRBJ2-1; D may be TRBD2 (6 bases). Trimming stripped 2 bases from V and 0 bases from J, with 23 bases between. Looked up from germline, CDR1 is MDHEN and CDR2 is SYDVKM. The CDR3 extends over 20 amino acids. The DNA of the CDR3 is TGTGCCAGCAGTTTACCTGGGGCGGGACCCCTCGCGGGCTCCTACAATGAGCAGTTCTTC. Translating gives CASSLPGAGPLAGSYNEQFF.

The chain uses TRBV28 and TRBJ1-2; D call uncertain. In germline, CDR1 is MDHEN, CDR2 SYDVKM. This CDR3 comprises 13 residues. With 4 bases removed from V and 5 bases from J, the gap between germline ends came to 11 bases. CDR3 region: CASSSDAVYGYTF. DNA of the CDR3: TGTGCCAGCAGTTCCGACGCCGTTTATGGCTACACCTTC.

The chain carries TRBV19 and TRBJ2-3; the match to TRBD2 covers 7 bases. The germline CDR1 and CDR2 sequences are LNHDA and SQIVND (reference sequence). With V trimmed by 1 base and J by 0 bases, 1 base remained unmatched. The CDR3 has 15 residues. This CDR3 is CASSIGSGSTDTQYF. The CDR3 DNA sequence: TGTGCCAGTAGTATAGGTAGCGGGAGCACAGATACGCAGTATTTT.

The rearrangement uses TRBV30 and TRBJ1-1; TRBD1 matches at 8 bases. Germline V gene lookup returns CDR1 GTSNPN and CDR2 SVGIG (reference sequence). The ends lost 4 bases at V and 4 bases at J; junction bases unmatched: 8. The CDR3 is made up of 14 amino acids. The CDR3 loop reads CAWISSGTGTEAFF. In DNA form, the CDR3 reads TGTGCCTGGATTTCCTCCGGGACAGGCACTGAAGCTTTCTTT.

This chain uses TRBV28 with TRBJ1-1; D is unclear. The V gene's germline CDR1 is MDHEN and CDR2 SYDVKM. This CDR3 region has 11 residues. V shed 6 bases and J shed 1 base, with 3 bases lying between them. CDR3 loop: CASRENTEAFF. The CDR3 nucleotides read TGTGCCAGCAGAGAGAACACTGAAGCTTTCTTT. The full variable domain, rest sourced from reference TRBV28 and TRBJ1-1, is DVKVTQSSRYLVKRTGEKVFLECVQDMDHENMFWYRQDPGLGLRLIYFSYDVKMKEKGDIPEGYSVSREKKERFSLILESASTNQTSMYLCASRENTEAFFGQGTRLTVV.

The gene calls are TRBV7-9 and TRBJ1-6; no reliable D call. The CDR3 covers 13 residues. V shed 1 base and J shed 10 bases, with 8 bases lying between them. The germline gives CDR1 SEHNR, CDR2 FQNEAQ (reference sequence). CDR3 sequence (DNA): TGTGCCAGCAGCTTAGGCGGGAACTCACCCCTCCACTTT. Translated: CASSLGGNSPLHF.